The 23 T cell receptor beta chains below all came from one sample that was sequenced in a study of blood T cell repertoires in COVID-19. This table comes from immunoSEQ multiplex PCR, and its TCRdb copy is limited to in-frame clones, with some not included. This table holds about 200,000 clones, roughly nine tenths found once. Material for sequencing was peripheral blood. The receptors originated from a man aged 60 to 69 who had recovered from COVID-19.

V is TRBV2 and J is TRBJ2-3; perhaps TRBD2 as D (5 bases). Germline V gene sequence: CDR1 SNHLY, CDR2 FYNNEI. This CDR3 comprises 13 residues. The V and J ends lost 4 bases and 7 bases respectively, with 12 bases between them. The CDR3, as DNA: TGTGCCAGCAGTGGGACTGCACCGAATACGCAGTATTTT. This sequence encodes CASSGTAPNTQYF.

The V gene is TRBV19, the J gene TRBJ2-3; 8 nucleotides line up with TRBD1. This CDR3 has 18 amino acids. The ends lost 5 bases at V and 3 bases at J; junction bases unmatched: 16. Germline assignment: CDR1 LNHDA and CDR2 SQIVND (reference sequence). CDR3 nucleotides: TGTGCCAGTAGTGTTGGGGCAGGGGGCATGATGCGGACAGATACGCAGTATTTT. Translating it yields CASSVGAGGMMRTDTQYF.

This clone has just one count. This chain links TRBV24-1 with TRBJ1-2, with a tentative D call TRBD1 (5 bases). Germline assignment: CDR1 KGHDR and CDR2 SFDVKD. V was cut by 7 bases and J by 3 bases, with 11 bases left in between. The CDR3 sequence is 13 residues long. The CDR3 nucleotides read TGTGCCACCAGCTGGGGGGAGGACTATGGCTACACCTTC. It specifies CATSWGEDYGYTF.

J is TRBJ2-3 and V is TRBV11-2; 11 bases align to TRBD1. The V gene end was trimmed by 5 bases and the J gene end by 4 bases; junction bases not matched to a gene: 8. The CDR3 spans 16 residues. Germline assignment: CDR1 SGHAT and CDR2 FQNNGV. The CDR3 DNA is TGTGCCAGCAGCCTAGGACAGGGGGCTAAGCCAGATACGCAGTATTTT. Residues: CASSLGQGAKPDTQYF. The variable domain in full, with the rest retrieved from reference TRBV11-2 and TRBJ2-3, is EAGVAQSPRYKIIEKRQSVAFWCNPISGHATLYWYQQILGQGPKLLIQFQNNGVVDDSQLPKDRFSAERLKGVDSTLKIQPAKLEDSAVYLCASSLGQGAKPDTQYFGPGTRLTVL.

The CDR3 here is CASSISGRADTGELFF. CDR3 DNA: TGTGCCAGCAGTATTAGCGGGAGGGCCGACACCGGGGAGCTGTTTTTT. The rearrangement joins TRBV27 to TRBJ2-2; 11 bases match TRBD2. The V gene end was trimmed by 5 bases and the J gene end by 3 bases; junction bases not matched to a gene: 5. This CDR3 comprises 16 residues. From germline, CDR1 is MNHEY and CDR2 SMNVEV (reference sequence).

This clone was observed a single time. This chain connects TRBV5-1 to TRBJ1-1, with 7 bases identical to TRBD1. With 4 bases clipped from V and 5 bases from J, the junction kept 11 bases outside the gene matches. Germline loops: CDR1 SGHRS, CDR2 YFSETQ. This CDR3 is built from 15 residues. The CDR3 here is CASSQKGQPGTEAFF. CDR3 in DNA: TGCGCCAGCAGCCAAAAGGGACAGCCTGGGACTGAAGCTTTCTTT.

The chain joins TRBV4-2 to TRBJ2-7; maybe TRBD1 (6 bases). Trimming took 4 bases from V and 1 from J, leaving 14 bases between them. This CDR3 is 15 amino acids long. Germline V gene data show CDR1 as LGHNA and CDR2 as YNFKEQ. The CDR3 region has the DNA TGTGCCAGCAGCCTCCCGACAGGCCAGTCCTACGAGCAGTACTTC. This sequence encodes CASSLPTGQSYEQYF.

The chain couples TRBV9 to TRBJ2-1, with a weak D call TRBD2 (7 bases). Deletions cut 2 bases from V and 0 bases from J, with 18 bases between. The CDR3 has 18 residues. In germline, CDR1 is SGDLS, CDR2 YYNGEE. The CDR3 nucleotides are TGTGCCAGCAGCGTCCCTCTCGGGGGCGGGAGCTCCTACAATGAGCAGTTCTTC. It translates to CASSVPLGGGSSYNEQFF.

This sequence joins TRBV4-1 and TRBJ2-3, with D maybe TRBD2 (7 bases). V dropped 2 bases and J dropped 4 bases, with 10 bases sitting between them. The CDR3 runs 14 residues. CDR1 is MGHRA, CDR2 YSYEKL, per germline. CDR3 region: CASSQRGGPDTQYF. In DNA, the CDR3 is TGCGCCAGCAGCCAAAGGGGGGGCCCAGATACGCAGTATTTT.

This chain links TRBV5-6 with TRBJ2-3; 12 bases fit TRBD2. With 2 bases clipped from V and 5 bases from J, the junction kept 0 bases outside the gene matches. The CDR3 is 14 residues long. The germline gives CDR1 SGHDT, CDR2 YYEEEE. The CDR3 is CASSLLAGGDTQYF. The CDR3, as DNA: TGTGCCAGCAGCTTACTAGCGGGGGGAGATACGCAGTATTTT.

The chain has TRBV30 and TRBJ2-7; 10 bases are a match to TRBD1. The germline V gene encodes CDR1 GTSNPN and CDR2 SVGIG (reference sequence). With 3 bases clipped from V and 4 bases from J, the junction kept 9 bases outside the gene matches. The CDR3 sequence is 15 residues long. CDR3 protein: CAWRIWGQGLYEQYF. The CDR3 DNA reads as TGTGCCTGGAGGATCTGGGGACAGGGGCTTTACGAGCAGTACTTC.

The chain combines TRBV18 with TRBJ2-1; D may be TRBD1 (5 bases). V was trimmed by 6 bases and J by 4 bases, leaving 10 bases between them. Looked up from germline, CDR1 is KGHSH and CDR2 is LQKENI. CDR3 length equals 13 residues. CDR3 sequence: CASSAGIYNEQFF. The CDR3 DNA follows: TGTGCCAGCTCGGCAGGGATATACAATGAGCAGTTCTTC.

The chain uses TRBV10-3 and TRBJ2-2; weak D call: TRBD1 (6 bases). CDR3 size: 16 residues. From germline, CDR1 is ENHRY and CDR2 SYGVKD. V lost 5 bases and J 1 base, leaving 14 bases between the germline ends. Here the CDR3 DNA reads TGTGCCATCAGTATCCTAGGGGGTAGGAACACCGGGGAGCTGTTTTTT. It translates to CAISILGGRNTGELFF.

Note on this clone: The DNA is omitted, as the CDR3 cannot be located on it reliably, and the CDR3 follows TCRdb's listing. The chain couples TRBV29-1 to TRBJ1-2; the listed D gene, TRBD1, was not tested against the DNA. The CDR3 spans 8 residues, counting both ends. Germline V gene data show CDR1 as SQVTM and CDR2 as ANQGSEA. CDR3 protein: CSVGTGIF.

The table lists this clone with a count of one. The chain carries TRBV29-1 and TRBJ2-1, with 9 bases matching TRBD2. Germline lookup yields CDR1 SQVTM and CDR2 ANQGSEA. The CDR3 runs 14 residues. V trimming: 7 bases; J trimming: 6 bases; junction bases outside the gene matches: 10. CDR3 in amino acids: CSAQGLARGNEQFF. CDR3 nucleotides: TGCAGCGCCCAAGGACTAGCGAGGGGCAATGAGCAGTTCTTC.

CDR3 in DNA: TGTGCCAGCTTTGGACAGCTAAACTATGGCTACACCTTC. This translates into CASFGQLNYGYTF. The chain combines TRBV28 with TRBJ1-2; D might be TRBD1 (6 bases). Trimming left V 8 bases short and J 2 bases short, with 12 bases between. The germline V gene has CDR1 MDHEN and CDR2 SYDVKM. CDR3 length: 13 residues.

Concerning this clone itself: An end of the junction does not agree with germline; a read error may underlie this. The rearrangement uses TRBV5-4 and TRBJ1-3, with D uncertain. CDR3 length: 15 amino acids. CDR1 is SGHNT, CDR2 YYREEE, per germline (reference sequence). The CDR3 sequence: CASSLDVDPRNTIYF. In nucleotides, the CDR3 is TGTGCCAGCAGTTTGGACGTTGATCCTCGGAACACCATATATTTT.

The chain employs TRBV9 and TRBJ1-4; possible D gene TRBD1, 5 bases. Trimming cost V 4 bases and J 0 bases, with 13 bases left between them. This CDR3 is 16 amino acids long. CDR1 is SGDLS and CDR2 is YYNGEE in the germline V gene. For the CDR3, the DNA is TGTGCCAGCAGCCTAGGGGCCTACTCAACTAATGAAAAACTGTTTTTT. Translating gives CASSLGAYSTNEKLFF.

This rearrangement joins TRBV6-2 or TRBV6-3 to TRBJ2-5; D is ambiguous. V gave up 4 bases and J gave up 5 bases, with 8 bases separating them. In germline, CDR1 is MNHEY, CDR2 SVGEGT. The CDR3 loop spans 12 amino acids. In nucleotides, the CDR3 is TGTGCCAGCAGTTTGGGCCGGGAGACCCAGTACTTC. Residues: CASSLGRETQYF.

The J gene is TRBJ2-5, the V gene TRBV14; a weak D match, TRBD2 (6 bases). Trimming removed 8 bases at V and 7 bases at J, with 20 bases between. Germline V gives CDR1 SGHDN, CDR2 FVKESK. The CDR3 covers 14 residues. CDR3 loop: CASSRVVAVGTQYF. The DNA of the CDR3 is TGTGCCAGCTCACGGGTAGTAGCGGTGGGGACCCAGTACTTC.

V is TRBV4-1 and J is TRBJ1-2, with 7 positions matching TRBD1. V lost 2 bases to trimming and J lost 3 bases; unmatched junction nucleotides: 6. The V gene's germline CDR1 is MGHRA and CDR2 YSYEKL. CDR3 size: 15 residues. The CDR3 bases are TGCGCCAGCAGCCAACATGGACAGGACTACTATGGCTACACCTTC. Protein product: CASSQHGQDYYGYTF.

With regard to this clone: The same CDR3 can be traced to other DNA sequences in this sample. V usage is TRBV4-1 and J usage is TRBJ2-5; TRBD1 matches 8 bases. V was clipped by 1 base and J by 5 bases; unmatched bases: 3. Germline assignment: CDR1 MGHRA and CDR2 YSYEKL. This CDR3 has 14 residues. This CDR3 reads CASSQARGRETQYF. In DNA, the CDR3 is TGCGCCAGCAGCCAAGCCAGGGGGCGGGAGACCCAGTACTTC.

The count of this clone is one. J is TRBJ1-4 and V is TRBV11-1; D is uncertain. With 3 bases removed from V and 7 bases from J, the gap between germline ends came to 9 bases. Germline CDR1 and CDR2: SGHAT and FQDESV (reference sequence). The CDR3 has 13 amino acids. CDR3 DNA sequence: TGTGCCAGCAGCTTCCCGGGGAGTGAAAAACTGTTTTTT. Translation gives CASSFPGSEKLFF.